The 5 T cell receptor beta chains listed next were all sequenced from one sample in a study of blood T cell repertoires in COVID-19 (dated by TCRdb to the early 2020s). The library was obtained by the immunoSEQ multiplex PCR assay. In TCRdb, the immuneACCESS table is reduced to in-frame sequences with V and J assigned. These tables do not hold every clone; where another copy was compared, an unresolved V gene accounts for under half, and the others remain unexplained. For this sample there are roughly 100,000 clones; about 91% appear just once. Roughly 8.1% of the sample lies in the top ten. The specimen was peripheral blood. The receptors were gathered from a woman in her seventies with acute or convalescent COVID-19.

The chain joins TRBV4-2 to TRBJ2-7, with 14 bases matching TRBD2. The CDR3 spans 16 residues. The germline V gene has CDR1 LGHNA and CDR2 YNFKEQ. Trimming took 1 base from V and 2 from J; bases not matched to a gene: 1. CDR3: CASSQGLAGGPYEQYF. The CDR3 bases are TGTGCCAGCAGCCAAGGACTAGCGGGGGGGCCCTACGAGCAGTACTTC.

For the CDR3, the DNA is TGTGCCAGCAGGGATGGGACACCAGAGACCCAGTACTTC. Encoded protein: CASRDGTPETQYF. The chain is built from TRBV5-4 and TRBJ2-5; D is possibly TRBD1 (6 bases). The V end was cut by 5 bases, the J end by 4 bases, with 12 bases between. CDR3 length: 13 amino acids. Germline V gives CDR1 SGHNT, CDR2 YYREEE (reference sequence).

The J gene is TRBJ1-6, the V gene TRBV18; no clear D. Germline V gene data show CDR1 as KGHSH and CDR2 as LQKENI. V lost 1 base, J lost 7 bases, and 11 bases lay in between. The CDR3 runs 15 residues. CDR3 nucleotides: TGTGCCAGCTCACCACAGCGACCGTCGAATTCACCCCTCCACTTT. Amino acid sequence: CASSPQRPSNSPLHF.

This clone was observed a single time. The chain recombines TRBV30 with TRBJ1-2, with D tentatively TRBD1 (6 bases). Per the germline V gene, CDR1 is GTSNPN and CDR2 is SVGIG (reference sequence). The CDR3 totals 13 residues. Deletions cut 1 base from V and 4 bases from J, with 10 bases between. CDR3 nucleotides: TGTGCCTGGAGTGGACAGGCCCTCTATGGCTACACCTTC. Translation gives CAWSGQALYGYTF.

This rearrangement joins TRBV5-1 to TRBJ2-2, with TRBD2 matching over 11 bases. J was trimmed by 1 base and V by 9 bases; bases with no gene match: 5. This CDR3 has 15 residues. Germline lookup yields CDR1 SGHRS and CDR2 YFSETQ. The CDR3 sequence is CATKLAGGNTGELFF. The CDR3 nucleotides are TGCGCCACGAAGCTAGCGGGAGGGAACACCGGGGAGCTGTTTTTT.